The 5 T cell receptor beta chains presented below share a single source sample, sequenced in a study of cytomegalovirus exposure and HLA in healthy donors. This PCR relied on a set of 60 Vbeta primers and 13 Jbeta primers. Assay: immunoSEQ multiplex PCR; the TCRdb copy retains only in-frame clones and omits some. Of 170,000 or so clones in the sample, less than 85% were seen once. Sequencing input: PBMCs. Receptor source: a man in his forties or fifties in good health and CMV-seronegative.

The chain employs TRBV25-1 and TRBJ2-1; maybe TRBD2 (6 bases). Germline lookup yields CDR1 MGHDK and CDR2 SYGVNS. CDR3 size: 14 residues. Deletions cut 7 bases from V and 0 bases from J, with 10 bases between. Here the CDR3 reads CASTLGGSYNEQFF. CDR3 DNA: TGTGCCAGCACCCTCGGGGGCTCCTACAATGAGCAGTTCTTC.

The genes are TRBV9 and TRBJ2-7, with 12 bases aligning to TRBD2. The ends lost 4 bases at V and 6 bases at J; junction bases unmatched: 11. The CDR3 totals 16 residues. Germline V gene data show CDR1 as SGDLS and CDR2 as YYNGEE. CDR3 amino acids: CASSPRTSGASGEQYF. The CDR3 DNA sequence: TGTGCCAGCAGCCCTCGGACTAGCGGGGCCTCGGGCGAGCAGTACTTC.

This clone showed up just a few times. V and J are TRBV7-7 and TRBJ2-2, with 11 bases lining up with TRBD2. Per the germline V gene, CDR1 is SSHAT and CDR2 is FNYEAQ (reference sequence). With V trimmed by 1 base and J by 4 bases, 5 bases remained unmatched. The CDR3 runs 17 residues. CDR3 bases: TGTGCCAGCAGCTTAGTAGCGGGGGGGCCAGGCACCGGGGAGCTGTTTTTT. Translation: CASSLVAGGPGTGELFF.

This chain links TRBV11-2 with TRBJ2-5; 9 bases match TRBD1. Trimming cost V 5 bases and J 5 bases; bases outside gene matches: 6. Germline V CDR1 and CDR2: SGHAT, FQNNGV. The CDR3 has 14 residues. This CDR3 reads CASSLGQGMETQYF. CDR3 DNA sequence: TGTGCCAGCAGCCTAGGACAGGGGATGGAGACCCAGTACTTC.

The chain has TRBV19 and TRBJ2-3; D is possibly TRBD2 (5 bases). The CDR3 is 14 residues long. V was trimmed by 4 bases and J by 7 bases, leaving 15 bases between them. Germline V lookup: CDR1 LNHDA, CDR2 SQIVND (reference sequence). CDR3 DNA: TGTGCCAGTAGTACGGACTTCATTCTAAATACGCAGTATTTT. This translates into CASSTDFILNTQYF.